This TCR beta chain was documented in a study of cytomegalovirus exposure and HLA in healthy donors. Overall study findings and caveats: Within a later analysis, the majority of CMV-associated TCR beta chains appeared HLA-restricted. The investigators catalogued 164 TCR beta chains as cytomegalovirus-associated. According to an earlier analysis, most TCR beta V segments yielded productive rearrangements about 90% or about 30% of the time.

Trimming removed 8 bases from V and 0 bases from J, with 13 bases in between. The CDR3 covers 14 residues. Germline V gene data show CDR1 as SGHTA and CDR2 as FQGNSA. PCR amplification relied on 60 Vbeta primers (plus 13 Jbeta primers). TCRdb keeps only in-frame clones here, not all; method: immunoSEQ multiplex PCR. Of 150,000 to 200,000 clones in the sample, about three quarters were seen once. In this sample, this clone turned up once. The antigen remains undetermined. The sequencing sample was made of PBMCs. The chain has TRBV7-2 and TRBJ1-2; D may be TRBD1 (6 bases). The sequence came from a woman in her thirties or forties in good health and CMV-seronegative. This chain's CDR3 is CASGPTGTNYGYTF. CDR3 DNA sequence: TGTGCCAGCGGACCTACAGGGACTAACTATGGCTACACCTTC.